What follows are 4 T cell receptor beta chains derived from one specimen sequenced in a study of cytomegalovirus exposure and HLA in healthy donors. Researchers ran the PCR with 60 Vbeta and 13 Jbeta primers. Profiling relied on immunoSEQ multiplex PCR, and the TCRdb table lists in-frame clones only, not all of them. This sample has some 130,000 clones, with roughly 82% found just once. Input material: PBMCs. The source is a male donor in good health and CMV-seropositive.

The chain carries TRBV9 and TRBJ2-3; D call uncertain. CDR1 SGDLS and CDR2 YYNGEE come from the germline V gene. Trimming left V 0 bases short and J 3 bases short, with 5 bases between. This CDR3 spans 13 amino acids. The CDR3 is CASSVVGTDTQYF. In nucleotides, the CDR3 is TGTGCCAGCAGCGTAGTCGGGACAGATACGCAGTATTTT.

Regarding this clone: An end of the junction differs from the germline gene, which may be a read error. This sequence joins TRBV28 and TRBJ2-7; D gene ambiguous. Germline lookup yields CDR1 MDHEN and CDR2 SYDVKM. The CDR3 contains 14 residues. CDR3 DNA sequence: TGTGTCAGCAGTCCCGGAACGGGTCCCTACGAGCAGTACTTC. Residues: CVSSPGTGPYEQYF.

There are a few counts of this clone. The chain recombines TRBV6-5 with TRBJ1-4; D remains unclear. CDR1 and CDR2 (germline): MNHEY, SVGAGI. This CDR3 region has 15 residues. V lost 0 bases, J lost 8 bases, and 13 bases lay in between. CDR3 coding DNA: TGTGCCAGCAGTTACTCGAGGGCAATATGGGAAAAACTGTTTTTT. Its translation: CASSYSRAIWEKLFF.

The chain recombines TRBV2 with TRBJ1-4; unclear D gene. The V gene lost 10 bases and the J gene lost 8 bases, with 14 bases spanning the gap. Germline V lookup: CDR1 SNHLY, CDR2 FYNNEI. The CDR3 totals 12 residues. CDR3: CATAGVGEKLFF. The CDR3 region has the DNA TGTGCCACGGCCGGGGTTGGGGAAAAACTGTTTTTT.